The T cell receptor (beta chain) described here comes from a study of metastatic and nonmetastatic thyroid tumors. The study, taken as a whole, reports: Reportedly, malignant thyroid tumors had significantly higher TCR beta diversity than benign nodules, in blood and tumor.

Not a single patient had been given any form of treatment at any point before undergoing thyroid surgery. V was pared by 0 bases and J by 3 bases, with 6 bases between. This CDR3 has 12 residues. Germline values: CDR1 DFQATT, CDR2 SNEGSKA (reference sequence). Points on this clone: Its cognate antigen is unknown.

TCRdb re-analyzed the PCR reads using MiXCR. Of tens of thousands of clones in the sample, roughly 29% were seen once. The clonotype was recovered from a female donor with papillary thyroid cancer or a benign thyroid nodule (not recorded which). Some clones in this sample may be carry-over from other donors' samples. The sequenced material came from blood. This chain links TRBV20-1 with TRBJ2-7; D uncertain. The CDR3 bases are TGCAGTGCTAGAGATCGTGGCTACGAGCAGTACTTC. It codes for CSARDRGYEQYF.